The clone carrying this T cell receptor (beta chain) was seen just once. Its antigen remains unknown. The data originate from a study of shared clonotypes between healthy human individuals. Whole-study findings and limits: Non-shared clonotypes had lower generation probabilities than those shared by all four donors. Of the naive CD4 clonotypes, roughly 5.2% were shared across several donors.

Assay: immunoSEQ multiplex PCR; the TCRdb copy retains only in-frame clones and omits some. The table shows around 2,100,000 clones, with about 95% occurring only once. Selected positively for CCR7 and CD45RO-negative, naive CD8 cells excluded terminally differentiated effector memory CD45RA+ cells. Germline CDR1 and CDR2: MNHEY and SMNVEV (reference sequence). CDR3 length equals 15 residues. The J segment lost 6 bases and the V segment lost 1 base, leaving 4 bases of the junction unmatched. The source material was naive CD8+ T cells sorted from blood. V usage is TRBV27 and J usage is TRBJ2-5, with 11 bases that match TRBD2. This receptor was identified in a man between 18 and 35 years old in good health. This CDR3 is CASSLLAGGAKTQYF. CDR3 bases: TGTGCCAGCAGTTTATTAGCGGGAGGGGCGAAGACCCAGTACTTC.